This TCR beta chain comes out of a study of OX40 agonist ivuxolimab in advanced cancers. Whole-study context: Among those enrolled, mean age was around 60 years (range about 23 to 80) and 82.7% were male. Study outcomes and limitations: Low clonal expansion, among the lowest seen, marked partial responders at 0.1-3.0 mg/kg. Within 6 weeks, CD4+ and CD8+ blood T cells expanded clonally at 0.1 to 3.0 mg/kg.

Anyone with autoimmune disease history or systemic immunosuppression was excluded. On this clone itself: As yet, its antigen is unknown.

Measured with immunoSEQ multiplex PCR; TCRdb has only the in-frame clones, and not every one. The sample lists 82,000 or so clones; 90% to 95% were seen once. The germline V gene encodes CDR1 LNHDA and CDR2 SQIVND (reference sequence). The CDR3 extends over 19 amino acids. Trimming cost V 5 bases and J 7 bases; bases outside gene matches: 21. Specimen: CD4+ or CD8+ T cells sorted from blood, collected in a trial of the OX40 agonist ivuxolimab. The chain uses TRBV19 and TRBJ2-1, with 9 bases fitting TRBD2. This receptor was taken from an adult with an advanced solid tumor such as melanoma, head and neck, liver or kidney cancer. CDR3 DNA sequence: TGTGCCAGTAGTCCTCATAGGCGGGGTAGCGGGAGCAATCGGAATGAGCAGTTCTTC. Translation gives CASSPHRRGSGSNRNEQFF.